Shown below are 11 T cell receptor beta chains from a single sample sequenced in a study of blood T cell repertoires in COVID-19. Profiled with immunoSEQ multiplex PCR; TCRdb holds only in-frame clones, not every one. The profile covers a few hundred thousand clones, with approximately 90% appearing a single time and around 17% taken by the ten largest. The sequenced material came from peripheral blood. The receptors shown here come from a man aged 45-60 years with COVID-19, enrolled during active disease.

The CDR3 is CASSEAHINQPQHF. CDR3 sequence (DNA): TGTGCCAGCAGTGAAGCGCACATTAATCAGCCCCAGCATTTT. This chain uses TRBV6-1 with TRBJ1-5; D gene uncertain. The CDR3 has 14 amino acids. V was trimmed by 0 bases and J by 4 bases, leaving 7 bases between them. Germline V gene data show CDR1 as MNHNS and CDR2 as SASEGT.

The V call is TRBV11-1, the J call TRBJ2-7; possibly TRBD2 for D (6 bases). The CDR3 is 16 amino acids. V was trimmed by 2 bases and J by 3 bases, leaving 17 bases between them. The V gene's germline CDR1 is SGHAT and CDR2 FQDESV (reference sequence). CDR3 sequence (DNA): TGTGCCAGCAGCTTACTCGAGCGAATGGGAGGCTACGAGCAGTACTTC. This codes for CASSLLERMGGYEQYF. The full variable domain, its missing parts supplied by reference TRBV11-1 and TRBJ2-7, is EAEVAQSPRYKITEKSQAVAFWCDPISGHATLYWYRQILGQGPELLVQFQDESVVDDSQLPKDRFSAERLKGVDSTLKIQPAELGDSAMYLCASSLLERMGGYEQYFGPGTRLTVT.

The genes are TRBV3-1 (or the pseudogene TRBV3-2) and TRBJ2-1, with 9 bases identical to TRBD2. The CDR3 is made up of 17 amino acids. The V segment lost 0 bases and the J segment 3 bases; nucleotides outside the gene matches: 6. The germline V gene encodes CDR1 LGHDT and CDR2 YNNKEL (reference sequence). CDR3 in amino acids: CASSQDRTSGYYNEQFF. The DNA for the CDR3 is TGTGCCAGCAGCCAAGATAGAACTAGCGGGTACTACAATGAGCAGTTCTTC.

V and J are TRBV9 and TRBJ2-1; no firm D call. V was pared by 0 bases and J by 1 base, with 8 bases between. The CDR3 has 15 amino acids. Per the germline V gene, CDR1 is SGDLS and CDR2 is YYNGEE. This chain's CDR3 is CASSVDSMSYNEQFF. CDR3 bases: TGTGCCAGCAGCGTAGACAGTATGTCCTACAATGAGCAGTTCTTC.

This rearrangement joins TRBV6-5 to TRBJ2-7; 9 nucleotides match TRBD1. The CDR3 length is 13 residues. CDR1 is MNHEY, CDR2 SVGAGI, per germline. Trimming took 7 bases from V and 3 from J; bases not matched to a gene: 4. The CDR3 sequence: CASTGGQGYEQYF. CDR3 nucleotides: TGTGCCAGCACTGGGGGACAGGGCTACGAGCAGTACTTC.

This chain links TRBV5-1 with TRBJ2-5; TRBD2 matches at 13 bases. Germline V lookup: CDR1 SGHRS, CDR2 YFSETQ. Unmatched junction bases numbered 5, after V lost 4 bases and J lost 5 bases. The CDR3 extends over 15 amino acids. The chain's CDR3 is CASSAILAGGETQYF. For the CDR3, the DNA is TGCGCCAGCAGCGCGATACTAGCGGGAGGGGAGACCCAGTACTTC.

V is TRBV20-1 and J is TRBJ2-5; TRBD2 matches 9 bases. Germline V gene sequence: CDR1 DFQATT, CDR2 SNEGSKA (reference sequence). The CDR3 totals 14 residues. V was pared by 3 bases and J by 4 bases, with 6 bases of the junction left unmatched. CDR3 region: CSASSAGGPETQYF. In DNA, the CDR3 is TGCAGTGCTAGTTCTGCGGGAGGGCCAGAGACCCAGTACTTC.

CDR3 sequence: CASSLVASGGTFEQFF. The CDR3 DNA follows: TGTGCCAGCAGCTTAGTGGCTAGCGGGGGTACCTTTGAGCAGTTCTTC. The rearrangement joins TRBV7-8 to TRBJ2-1, with 10 bases fitting TRBD2. Germline CDR1 SGHVS, CDR2 FQNEAQ. The length of the CDR3 is 16 residues. The V segment lost 1 base and the J segment 9 bases; nucleotides outside the gene matches: 9. Full variable domain (rest looked up from reference TRBV7-8 and TRBJ2-1): GAGVSQSPRYKVAKRGQDVALRCDPISGHVSLFWYQQALGQGPEFLTYFQNEAQLDKSGLPSDRFFAERPEGSVSTLKIQRTQQEDSAVYLCASSLVASGGTFEQFFGPGTRLTVL.

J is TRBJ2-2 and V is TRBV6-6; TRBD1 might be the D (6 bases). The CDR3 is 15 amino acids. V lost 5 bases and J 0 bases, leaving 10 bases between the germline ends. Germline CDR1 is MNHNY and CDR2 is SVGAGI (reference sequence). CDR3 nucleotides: TGTGCCAGCAGTAGCAGGGGAACGAACACCGGGGAGCTGTTTTTT. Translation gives CASSSRGTNTGELFF.

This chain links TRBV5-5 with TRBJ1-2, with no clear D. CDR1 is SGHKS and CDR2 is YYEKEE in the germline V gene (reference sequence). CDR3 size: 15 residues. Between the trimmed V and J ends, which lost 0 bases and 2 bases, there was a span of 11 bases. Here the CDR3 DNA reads TGTGCCAGCAGCTTGGTCGCGGGCCCCAACTATGGCTACACCTTC. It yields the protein CASSLVAGPNYGYTF.

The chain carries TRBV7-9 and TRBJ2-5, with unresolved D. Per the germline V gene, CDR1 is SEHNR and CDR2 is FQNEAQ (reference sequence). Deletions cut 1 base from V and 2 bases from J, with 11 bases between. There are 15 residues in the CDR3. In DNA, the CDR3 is TGTGCCAGCAGCTTAGGGTATACAGAACAAGAGACCCAGTACTTC. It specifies CASSLGYTEQETQYF.